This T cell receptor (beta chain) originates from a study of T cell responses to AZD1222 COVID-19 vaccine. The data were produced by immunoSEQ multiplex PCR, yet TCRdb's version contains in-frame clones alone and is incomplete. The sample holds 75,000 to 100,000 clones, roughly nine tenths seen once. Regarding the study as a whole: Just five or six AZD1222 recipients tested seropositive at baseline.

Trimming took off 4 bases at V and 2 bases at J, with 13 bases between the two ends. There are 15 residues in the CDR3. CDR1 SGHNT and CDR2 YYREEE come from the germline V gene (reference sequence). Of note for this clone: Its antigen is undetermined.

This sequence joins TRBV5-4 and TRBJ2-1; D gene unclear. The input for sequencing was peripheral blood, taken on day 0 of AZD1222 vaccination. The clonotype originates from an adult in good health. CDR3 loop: CASSPAGGTYNEQFF. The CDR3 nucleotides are TGTGCCAGCAGCCCTGCCGGCGGCACCTACAATGAGCAGTTCTTC.